This T cell receptor beta chain originates from a study of T cells after yellow fever vaccination (dated by TCRdb to the late 2010s). Concerning the study at large: The SMART-Seq v4 Ultra Low Input RNA kit was used to prepare libraries from fractions with low cell numbers. Bulk TCR alpha and beta repertoires were sequenced longitudinally to track T-cell clones before and after primary and booster YFV17D yellow fever vaccination. Two healthy male donors, one aged 18 to 30 and one aged 30 to 40 years, made up the cohort. Blood was drawn at multiple timepoints before and after primary and secondary immunization, with bulk PBMC replicates and cell subsets isolated.

TCR cDNA was synthesized by 5'RACE template switching, through which a universal primer site and unique molecular identifiers were introduced. cDNA synthesis was primed from both the TCR alpha and TCR beta constant segments. Two PCR steps were used to amplify libraries, with sample barcodes and sequencing adapters being added in the second step. Sequencing of libraries was performed on Illumina HiSeq 2500 (2x100 bp) or NovaSeq (2x150 bp). Concerning the study's data processing: Demultiplexing of reads and collapsing into UMI consensus sequences were performed with MIGEC, and V(D)J alignment was carried out with MiXCR. Clonotypes responding to the vaccine were identified with edgeR on replicate PBMC samples, with the criteria of FDR below 0.01 and a log2 fold change above 5 up to day 15. CD4 or CD8 identity was assigned to each bulk clonotype according to whether the clonotype was present at higher abundance in the sequenced CD4 repertoire or the sequenced CD8 repertoire. TCRdb's own reprocessing of the public reads used fastp at Q25 and MiXCR and kept productive beta chains. One record per CDR3 amino acid sequence lists the most common genes and DNA. The V and J calls, along with clone size, are taken from TCRdb and not from the paper's own processing. The sample table lists roughly 500,000 distinct CDR3 sequences, over 15% of them with a count of one. 13% to 15% of the sample belongs to the ten largest clones.

This clonotype has more than one count but fewer than ten. It has no known antigen specificity. One base away there is no much larger clone; base qualities are not given. Overall study results and their limits: Because abundant contaminating clonotypes from the bulk population could be contained in FACS-sorted repertoires, computational filtering was required. Most clones expanded after primary vaccination (almost 98% of CD4 and 80% to 90% of CD8) were re-detected after the booster, suggesting that broad memory maintenance occurred. Only two donors were included in the study, so the extent to which the findings can be generalized is limited. The secondary T-cell response was found to be weaker but faster than the primary response, with a peak reached on day 5 rather than on day 15. A small fraction of clonotypes appeared in both the CD4 and CD8 compartments, likely as a result of convergent recombination.

This specimen's treatment or condition label, interpreted: live attenuated yellow fever vaccine strain. At each blood-draw timepoint, two biological replicates of bulk PBMCs were collected. PBMCs were isolated from peripheral blood using a standard Ficoll-Paque protocol. TriZol was used to extract RNA from bulk PBMCs, CD4 and CD8 fractions, and dextramer-positive and dextramer-negative fractions. The specimen was PBMCs, collected 15 days after the yellow fever booster vaccination. The clonotype was recovered from a man aged 30 to 39 who received the YFV17D yellow fever vaccine.

CDR3 region: CASSQARTALYEQYF. The bases read TGCGCCAGCAGCCAAGCAAGGACAGCACTCTACGAGCAGTACTTC. The chain was built from TRBV4-3 and TRBJ2-7, with TRBD1 perhaps the D gene, on 6 matching bases. Trimming at the junction amounts to 1 base on V and 3 bases on J, and the germline ends lie 13 bases apart. In the germline V gene, CDR1 corresponds to LGHNA and CDR2 to YSLEER. The CDR3 sequence holds 15 residues, the cysteine and phenylalanine included. The DNA shown is the 45-base CDR3, in frame from base 1.